This TCR beta chain was recorded in a study of radiotherapy plus CTLA-4 blockade in lung cancer. Regarding the study as a whole: Dynamics of early blood T cell clones, together with interferon-beta, were reportedly the best predictors of response.

Patients had chemo-refractory metastatic non-small-cell lung cancer and received focal radiation plus CTLA-4 blockade that used ipilimumab. V lost 3 bases and J lost 8, with 11 bases in between. The germline V gene encodes CDR1 MNHEY and CDR2 SMNVEV (reference sequence). CDR3 size: 13 residues. As to this clone: Antigen: not known.

Method: immunoSEQ multiplex PCR; TCRdb's copy keeps in-frame clones and lacks some. The sample records approximately 45,000 clones, roughly 60% being singletons. The input for sequencing was peripheral blood, taken from a patient treated with radiotherapy plus ipilimumab. This TCR derives from a human donor with non-small cell lung cancer who had a partial response to radiotherapy plus ipilimumab. This chain links TRBV27 with TRBJ2-1; D unresolved. Here the CDR3 DNA reads TGTGCCAGCAGTTTTCCCCTGAGTCATGAGCAGTTCTTC. Amino acids: CASSFPLSHEQFF.